The present T cell receptor (beta chain) was sequenced within a study of CD8+ T cells in alopecia areata. Points from the study as a whole: Mice showed clearer TCR sharing than patients did, a gap that was possibly HLA-related. Researchers say the link of baseline CD8+ expansion to response remains uncertain, with one nonresponder. In scalp, tofacitinib significantly decreased clonality and expanded CD8+ clones among the top 100.

This clone turned up a few times. Its specificity is unknown. After isolation, RNA underwent reverse transcription to generate cDNA as the sequencing template. Assay: immunoSEQ multiplex PCR; the TCRdb copy retains only in-frame clones and omits some. Among 150,000 to 200,000 clones listed, approximately 51% were seen once. Noted treatment: oral pan-JAK inhibitor, 5-10 mg twice daily. V was pared by 2 bases and J by 3 bases, with 16 bases between. The CDR3 extends over 16 amino acids. The germline gives CDR1 KGHSH, CDR2 LQKENI. The TCR originated in a human donor with alopecia areata. V is TRBV18 and J is TRBJ1-1; D is ambiguous. This material consisted of CD8+ T cells sorted from blood, taken around week 53, from a patient treated with tofacitinib. CDR3 sequence: CASSPTFGSGDTEAFF. CDR3 coding DNA: TGTGCCAGCTCACCAACATTTGGTAGTGGGGACACTGAAGCTTTCTTT.